Below, 31 T cell receptor beta chains from the same sample are listed, as sequenced in a study of siplizumab effects on memory and regulatory T cells. Produced via immunoSEQ multiplex PCR; TCRdb's table is partial and in-frame only. The table has around 95,000 clones, less than 95% seen once; the top ten hold 1% to 1.5%. The specimen sequenced was non-Treg CD4+ T cells sorted from blood. The receptor source for this set is a human donor in good health.

The genes are TRBV18 and TRBJ1-3; D is unresolved. The CDR3 extends over 18 amino acids. With 2 bases removed from V and 0 bases from J, the gap between germline ends came to 17 bases. In germline, CDR1 is KGHSH, CDR2 LQKENI. For the CDR3, the DNA is TGTGCCAGCTCACCAAATGTTCTAAGGCCGGACTCTGGAAACACCATATATTTT. Its protein product is CASSPNVLRPDSGNTIYF.

This rearrangement joins TRBV19 to TRBJ1-1; D call uncertain. In germline, CDR1 is LNHDA, CDR2 SQIVND (reference sequence). The CDR3 consists of 15 residues. V was pared by 5 bases and J by 3 bases, with 16 bases between. In DNA form, the CDR3 reads TGTGCCAGTAGTTTCAACCCAGGCGGACACACTGAAGCTTTCTTT. It is translated as CASSFNPGGHTEAFF.

The sample holds one count of this clone. The gene calls are TRBV19 and TRBJ2-1, with 10 nucleotides matching TRBD2. Losses at the gene ends were 3 bases for V and 8 bases for J; bases not matched to a gene: 10. The germline V gene encodes CDR1 LNHDA and CDR2 SQIVND (reference sequence). The CDR3 loop spans 16 amino acids. CDR3 loop: CASSIWGSGRVDEQFF. The CDR3 bases are TGTGCCAGTAGTATTTGGGGGAGCGGGAGGGTCGATGAGCAGTTCTTC.

The J gene is TRBJ2-1, the V gene TRBV5-4; 13 bases fit TRBD2. There are 16 residues in the CDR3. Germline values: CDR1 SGHNT, CDR2 YYREEE (reference sequence). J was trimmed by 10 bases and V by 0 bases; bases with no gene match: 7. The CDR3 is CASSLELAGGPDEQFF. The CDR3 DNA reads as TGTGCCAGCAGCTTGGAACTAGCGGGAGGGCCGGACGAGCAGTTCTTC.

The chain joins TRBV27 to TRBJ2-7; TRBD1 matches 7 bases. Germline assignment: CDR1 MNHEY and CDR2 SMNVEV (reference sequence). The CDR3 totals 13 residues. With V trimmed by 5 bases and J by 4 bases, 5 bases remained unmatched. The CDR3 coding sequence is TGTGCCAGCAGTCGTAAACAGGGGTACGAGCAGTACTTC. This codes for CASSRKQGYEQYF.

The genes are TRBV6-5 and TRBJ1-2; D unclear. The CDR3 extends over 14 amino acids. V lost 0 bases to trimming and J lost 8 bases, with 13 bases between them. The germline gives CDR1 MNHEY, CDR2 SVGAGI. DNA of the CDR3: TGTGCCAGCAGTTACTCTGGCCAGGCCCAGGGCTACACCTTC. This translates into CASSYSGQAQGYTF.

V usage is TRBV28 and J usage is TRBJ2-1; TRBD2 matches 12 bases. The CDR3 extends over 19 amino acids. V trimming: 7 bases; J trimming: 1 base; junction bases outside the gene matches: 14. In germline, CDR1 is MDHEN, CDR2 SYDVKM. CDR3 DNA: TGTGCCAGCAAAAAGGGGCTAGCGGGAGGGCCTAGGTCCTACAATGAGCAGTTCTTC. This gives the protein CASKKGLAGGPRSYNEQFF.

The chain has TRBV27 and TRBJ1-6; possible D gene TRBD1, 5 bases. This CDR3 has 14 amino acids. Trimming took 6 bases from V and 9 from J, leaving 15 bases between them. Germline CDR1 is MNHEY and CDR2 is SMNVEV (reference sequence). The CDR3 is CASSLGPPSSPLHF. CDR3 nucleotide sequence: TGTGCCAGCAGCTTGGGGCCACCCTCTTCACCCCTCCACTTT.

The table lists this clone with a count of one. The chain employs TRBV28 and TRBJ1-5; D not resolved. The V and J ends lost 7 bases and 9 bases respectively, with 16 bases between them. The CDR3 is made up of 13 amino acids. Germline loops: CDR1 MDHEN, CDR2 SYDVKM. The CDR3 coding sequence is TGTGCCAGCACACCCGCCCCGAGTAGGCCCCAGCATTTT. Translated, it gives CASTPAPSRPQHF.

This chain joins TRBV19 and TRBJ2-5; perhaps TRBD2 as D (5 bases). Germline V gives CDR1 LNHDA, CDR2 SQIVND (reference sequence). Trimming pared 6 bases from V and 5 bases from J, leaving 16 bases between. This CDR3 region has 14 residues. In nucleotides, the CDR3 is TGTGCCAGTAGACCATCACGGGGAAGCGAGACCCAGTACTTC. Translating it yields CASRPSRGSETQYF.

This clone has only one observation. The J gene is TRBJ2-2, the V gene TRBV6-1, with TRBD2 matching over 11 bases. This CDR3 has 14 residues. Unmatched junction bases numbered 3, after V lost 7 bases and J lost 5 bases. Looked up from germline, CDR1 is MNHNS and CDR2 is SASEGT. The DNA for the CDR3 is TGTGCCAGCATTCTAGCGGGAGGTACCGGGGAGCTGTTTTTT. Protein product: CASILAGGTGELFF.

This chain connects TRBV15 to TRBJ2-1, with D perhaps matching TRBD2 (6 bases). The V end was cut by 4 bases, the J end by 7 bases, with 17 bases between. CDR1 and CDR2 from the germline V gene are LNHNV and YYDKDF (reference sequence). CDR3 length: 15 amino acids. The CDR3 bases are TGTGCCACCAGCAAGGGCGGGACTCTAAGTAATGAGCAGTTCTTC. It encodes CATSKGGTLSNEQFF.

J is TRBJ1-5 and V is TRBV6-5; D is possibly TRBD1 (5 bases). The V gene lost 7 bases and the J gene lost 4 bases, with 17 bases spanning the gap. Germline V gives CDR1 MNHEY, CDR2 SVGAGI. The CDR3 sequence is 15 residues long. CDR3 nucleotide sequence: TGTGCCAGCAAACCCCATGGGGCGTTAAATCAGCCCCAGCATTTT. This gives the protein CASKPHGALNQPQHF.

There are a few counts of this clone. The chain uses TRBV6-5 and TRBJ2-7; 8 nucleotides align to TRBD2. This CDR3 region has 15 residues. V lost 7 bases, J lost 3 bases, and 11 bases stayed unmatched. CDR1 MNHEY and CDR2 SVGAGI come from the germline V gene. The CDR3 reads CASTSLSGRGYEQYF. CDR3 DNA: TGTGCCAGCACCTCCCTGAGCGGGAGAGGCTACGAGCAGTACTTC.

This sequence joins TRBV11-3 and TRBJ1-2; D gene ambiguous. The CDR3 totals 12 residues. CDR1 and CDR2 (germline): SGHNT, YENEEA. Trimming pared 5 bases from V and 2 bases from J, leaving 6 bases between. The DNA for the CDR3 is TGTGCCAGCAGCGACGGGAACTATGGCTACACCTTC. It yields the protein CASSDGNYGYTF.

This chain connects TRBV10-3 to TRBJ2-2; D is uncertain. V shed 9 bases and J shed 9 bases, with 14 bases lying between them. This CDR3 has 12 amino acids. In germline, CDR1 is ENHRY, CDR2 SYGVKD. CDR3 in DNA: TGTGCCATTGGCGCCCTGGACCGGGAGCTGTTTTTT. Protein sequence: CAIGALDRELFF.

This chain uses TRBV6-5 with TRBJ1-1; D gene unclear. CDR3 size: 12 residues. Trimming removed 6 bases from V and 3 bases from J, with 8 bases in between. Germline CDR1 reads MNHEY; CDR2 reads SVGAGI. Here the CDR3 DNA reads TGTGCCAGCAGGAGAAGTTACACTGAAGCTTTCTTT. Amino acid sequence: CASRRSYTEAFF.

The chain couples TRBV10-1 to TRBJ2-7; possibly TRBD1 for D (6 bases). The CDR3 runs to 14 residues. Germline loops: CDR1 WNHNN, CDR2 SYGVQD (reference sequence). V was trimmed by 2 bases and J by 8 bases, leaving 16 bases between them. CDR3 DNA: TGCGCCAGCAGTGAGGCAGGGGCTCCTACGAAGCAGTACTTC. Amino acid sequence: CASSEAGAPTKQYF.

The J gene is TRBJ2-5, the V gene TRBV27, with D possibly TRBD2 on 5 matching bases. Trimming shortened V by 0 bases and J by 6 bases, and 14 bases separated the two germline ends. The CDR3 has 15 residues. Germline V gives CDR1 MNHEY, CDR2 SMNVEV (reference sequence). CDR3 DNA: TGTGCCAGCAGTTTATCGGATGAGGGTTGGAAGACCCAGTACTTC. It specifies CASSLSDEGWKTQYF.

This clone was observed once. The J gene is TRBJ1-1, the V gene TRBV7-9; D may be TRBD1 (5 bases). The CDR3 has 15 residues. V was pared by 1 base and J by 5 bases, with 14 bases between. The germline V gene has CDR1 SEHNR and CDR2 FQNEAQ (reference sequence). The CDR3 here is CASSLGSRAWTEAFF. For the CDR3, the DNA is TGTGCCAGCAGCTTAGGTAGCAGGGCATGGACTGAAGCTTTCTTT.

The chain employs TRBV29-1 and TRBJ1-3, with a tentative D call TRBD1 (6 bases). Germline assignment: CDR1 SQVTM and CDR2 ANQGSEA. V was trimmed by 7 bases and J by 4 bases, leaving 14 bases between them. CDR3 length: 13 residues. The CDR3 is CSGLGAAGNTIYF. Here the CDR3 DNA reads TGCAGCGGTCTGGGGGCAGCAGGAAACACCATATATTTT.

This chain uses TRBV5-1 with TRBJ2-5; TRBD2 agrees at 11 bases. The J call may be wrong; the DNA end is better matched by TRBJ2-7. The germline V gene has CDR1 SGHRS and CDR2 YFSETQ. The CDR3 runs to 22 residues. The CDR3 spells CASSLARGSLVAGGLSRDEQYF. The CDR3 nucleotides read TGCGCCAGCAGCTTGGCCAGGGGTTCGTTAGTAGCGGGAGGGCTGAGTCGTGACGAGCAGTACTTC.

J is TRBJ2-6 and V is TRBV19; weak D call: TRBD2 (5 bases). The CDR3 has 19 amino acids. Germline CDR1 and CDR2: LNHDA and SQIVND (reference sequence). V gave up 0 bases and J gave up 0 bases, with 15 bases separating them. CDR3 sequence (DNA): TGTGCCAGTAGTATAGATACAGCGGTTAAAGGCTCTGGGGCCAACGTCCTGACTTTC. Its translation: CASSIDTAVKGSGANVLTF.

CDR3 in amino acids: CASRTRETREKLFF. In DNA form, the CDR3 reads TGTGCCAGTAGAACCCGGGAAACCCGAGAAAAACTGTTTTTT. The rearrangement uses TRBV19 and TRBJ1-4; the D is unclear. CDR3 length: 14 residues. V was shortened by 6 bases and J by 8 bases, with 16 bases between the two germline ends. Germline V CDR1 and CDR2: LNHDA, SQIVND (reference sequence).

This chain joins TRBV19 and TRBJ2-3; TRBD1 might be the D (6 bases). Germline V lookup: CDR1 LNHDA, CDR2 SQIVND (reference sequence). The CDR3 totals 15 residues. V lost 5 bases to trimming and J lost 0 bases, with 12 bases between them. CDR3 DNA: TGTGCCAGTAGTGGAGGACAGATAAGCACAGATACGCAGTATTTT. This codes for CASSGGQISTDTQYF. The full variable domain, rest sourced from reference TRBV19 and TRBJ2-3, is DGGITQSPKYLFRKEGQNVTLSCEQNLNHDAMYWYRQDPGQGLRLIYYSQIVNDFQKGDIAEGYSVSREKKESFPLTVTSAQKNPTAFYLCASSGGQISTDTQYFGPGTRLTVL.

The rearrangement links TRBV11-2 to TRBJ2-2, with a tentative D call TRBD2 (5 bases). CDR1 is SGHAT and CDR2 is FQNNGV in the germline V gene. CDR3 length: 14 amino acids. V dropped 6 bases and J dropped 4 bases, with 12 bases sitting between them. The CDR3 DNA follows: TGTGCCAGCAGAATACTAGTACTCACCGGGGAGCTGTTTTTT. It encodes CASRILVLTGELFF.

This chain links TRBV7-2 with TRBJ2-1, with no clear D. The V gene's germline CDR1 is SGHTA and CDR2 FQGNSA. CDR3 length: 14 amino acids. Trimming stripped 2 bases from V and 7 bases from J, with 12 bases between. CDR3 DNA: TGTGCCAGCAGCTTATTGGCGAGCACTAATGAGCAGTTCTTC. Protein: CASSLLASTNEQFF.

V usage is TRBV5-4 and J usage is TRBJ2-5; a weak D match, TRBD1 (6 bases). The germline V gene encodes CDR1 SGHNT and CDR2 YYREEE (reference sequence). The CDR3 runs 15 residues. V shed 5 bases and J shed 2 bases, with 16 bases lying between them. The CDR3 coding sequence is TGTGCCAGCAGATTCGGAGTTACAGGGCAAGAGACCCAGTACTTC. The encoded protein is CASRFGVTGQETQYF.

V gene TRBV10-2 combines with J gene TRBJ2-1; 8 nucleotides agree with TRBD2. The CDR3 covers 18 residues. Trimming removed 3 bases from V and 0 bases from J; junction bases left unmatched: 10. The germline V gene has CDR1 WSHSY and CDR2 SAAADI. The CDR3 sequence is CASSETALAGISYNEQFF. The CDR3 nucleotides are TGCGCCAGCAGTGAAACGGCGCTAGCGGGCATCTCCTACAATGAGCAGTTCTTC.

The chain joins TRBV10-3 to TRBJ2-5; D unclear. The CDR3 spans 11 residues. CDR1 and CDR2 from the germline V gene are ENHRY and SYGVKD. V dropped 10 bases and J dropped 5 bases, with 11 bases sitting between them. As DNA, the CDR3 is TGTGCCACCTACGCTGGGGAGACCCAGTACTTC. It codes for CATYAGETQYF.

The chain is built from TRBV6-4 and TRBJ2-7, with D tentatively TRBD2 (6 bases). The CDR3 spans 12 residues. Trimming cost V 4 bases and J 7 bases, with 11 bases left between them. Germline loops: CDR1 MRHNA, CDR2 SNTAGT. CDR3 sequence (DNA): TGTGCCAGCAGTGGCGGGATGGGTGAGCAGTACTTC. Its protein is CASSGGMGEQYF.